The rows below give T cell receptor beta chains drawn from one sample of a study of Ad26.COV2.S vaccination and SARS-CoV-2 variants. Sequenced by immunoSEQ multiplex PCR; TCRdb stores in-frame clones only, minus some. The data contain more than 350,000 clones, around 90% of them seen just once; the ten biggest clones take up 10% to 15%. Sequences were derived from peripheral blood, sampled in a trial of Ad26.COV2.S vaccine versus placebo. The origin of the receptors is a person between 18 and 65 years old who received the Ad26.COV2.S COVID-19 vaccine or a placebo. Both conserved end residues are part of each CDR3. A D gene is named only where the DNA matches it firmly. Clone size is stated in some rows and not others, as once, few, many or a class when expanded.

j_call v_call clone_size d_call cdr3_nt cdr3_aa
TRBJ2-3 TRBV6-2/TRBV6-3 - TRBD2 TGTGCCAGCAGTTACCAGTCTAGCGGACTAGGGGATACGCAGTATTTT CASSYQSSGLGDTQYF
TRBJ2-2 TRBV9 - TRBD2 TGTGCCAGCAGCGTAGGGTGGACTAGCGGGACCGGGGAGCTGTTTTTT CASSVGWTSGTGELFF
TRBJ2-1 TRBV28 - - TGTGCCAGCAGTCCTTTGGGCGGGCGACCATACAATGAGCAGTTCTTC CASSPLGGRPYNEQFF
TRBJ2-3 TRBV11-2 - - TGTGCCAGCAGCTCCTACGGTTGGGCTTTGGGGGGCGCAGATACGCAGTATTTT CASSSYGWALGGADTQYF
TRBJ2-7 TRBV4-3 - TRBD2 TGCGCCAGCAGCCAAGATCTTGGTAGCGGGAGTGACGAGCAGTACTTC CASSQDLGSGSDEQYF
TRBJ2-1 TRBV5-1 - - TGCGCCAGCAGCTTGGGTACAGGTTTGGGAGCGAACAATGAGCAGTTCTTC CASSLGTGLGANNEQFF
TRBJ2-1 TRBV29-1 - - TGCAGCGTACAGGGATTATCCTACAATGAGCAGTTCTTC CSVQGLSYNEQFF
TRBJ1-4 TRBV7-2 once TRBD1 TGTGCCAGCAGCCTTGGACAGGGTAATGAAAAACTGTTTTTT CASSLGQGNEKLFF
TRBJ2-3 TRBV4-3 - - TGCGCCAGCAGCCAAGAGAGAACCTGGGGACATACGCAGTATTTT CASSQERTWGHTQYF
TRBJ2-7 TRBV21-1 - - TGTGCCAGCAGCAAAGCGGGTGAGTCCTACGAGCAGTACTTC CASSKAGESYEQYF
TRBJ2-7 TRBV5-4 - - TGTGCCAGCAGCCCAAGACTAGGTCACGAGCAGTACTTC CASSPRLGHEQYF
TRBJ2-1 TRBV4-1 - TRBD2 TGCGCCAGCAGCCAATGGACTAGCTTGGATGAGCAGTTCTTC CASSQWTSLDEQFF
TRBJ1-3 TRBV10-3 - - TGTGCCATCAGTGAGTCTAGAGGGTCTGGAAACACCATATATTTT CAISESRGSGNTIYF
TRBJ2-7 TRBV5-4 - TRBD2 TGTGCCAGCAGCCTGCGTGAAGCGGGAGGCTACGAGCAGTACTTC CASSLREAGGYEQYF
TRBJ1-6 TRBV5-5 few - TGTGCCAGCAGCTTGCGGTTTAGCTCCTATAATTCACCCCTCCACTTT CASSLRFSSYNSPLHF
TRBJ2-7 TRBV15 - - TGTGCCACCCGCCCGGGGACAAGAAAGTACGAGCAGTACTTC CATRPGTRKYEQYF
TRBJ2-1 TRBV6-2/TRBV6-3 few - TGTGCCAGCAGTTTAGGAAATGAGCAGTTCTTC CASSLGNEQFF
TRBJ2-1 TRBV5-6 - - TGTGCCAGCAGCTTCAAGGCAGGTAATGAGCAGTTCTTC CASSFKAGNEQFF
TRBJ2-1 TRBV19 - TRBD1 TGTGCCAGTACCCCACCCATGGGACAGGGGGCTAATGAGCAGTTCTTC CASTPPMGQGANEQFF
TRBJ2-7 TRBV27 - TRBD1 TGTGCCAGCAGTTCGACAGGGGGCGCGGGCTACGAGCAGTACTTC CASSSTGGAGYEQYF
TRBJ1-3 TRBV18 - TRBD1 TGTGCCAGCTCACGTACAGGGGCGAGGGAAAACACCATATATTTT CASSRTGARENTIYF
TRBJ2-7 TRBV18 - - TGTGCCAGCTCACCACTCAGGGTTGGCGAGCAGTACTTC CASSPLRVGEQYF
TRBJ2-5 TRBV29-1 - - TGCAGCGTTGAAGTAGTAGAAAAAGAGACCCAGTACTTC CSVEVVEKETQYF
TRBJ2-7 TRBV5-6 - TRBD1 TGTGCCAGCAGCTTGGGACAGGGAATCTACGAGCAGTACTTC CASSLGQGIYEQYF
TRBJ2-7 TRBV7-2 - - TGTGCCAGCAGCCTCGGTCCACCGCCCTACGAGCAGTACTTC CASSLGPPPYEQYF